What follows are 7 T cell receptor beta chains derived from one specimen sequenced in a study of CD8 T cells in Susac syndrome. With random hexamers, reverse transcription was performed on roughly 0.45 to 1 ug of RNA. TCRdb processed the immunoSEQ multiplex PCR reads anew with MiXCR; each CDR3 protein has one entry. The repertoire holds 100,000 or so distinct CDR3 sequences, with around 90% as singletons. The specimen was CD4+ T cells from PBMCs. These receptors came from a human donor in good health.

CDR3 nucleotides: TGTGCCAGCAGCGAGGCAGGGAGCCTCAATCAGCCCCAGCATTTT. Its translation: CASSEAGSLNQPQHF. The genes are TRBV9 and TRBJ1-5; TRBD1 is a possible D gene (5 bases). CDR1 and CDR2 (germline): SGDLS, YYNGEE. Trimming shortened V by 3 bases and J by 3 bases, and 13 bases separated the two germline ends. CDR3 length equals 15 residues.

The chain joins TRBV20-1 to TRBJ2-3, with D perhaps assigned TRBD1 or TRBD2 (5 bases each). From germline, CDR1 is DFQATT and CDR2 SNEGSKA (reference sequence). This CDR3 contains 13 residues. Trimming cost V 5 bases and J 6 bases, with 15 bases left between them. In nucleotides, the CDR3 is TGCAGTGCTGGGACCGGGTACCCGGATACGCAGTATTTT. Residues: CSAGTGYPDTQYF.

The chain carries TRBV20-1 and TRBJ1-5, with 7 bases identical to TRBD1. CDR1 and CDR2 (germline): DFQATT, SNEGSKA (reference sequence). The CDR3 consists of 13 residues. J was trimmed by 7 bases and V by 6 bases; bases with no gene match: 9. Written as DNA, the CDR3 is TGCAGTGCGTTCAGACAGGGCTTGCAGCCCCAGCATTTT. Its protein is CSAFRQGLQPQHF.

The CDR3 loop is CSARGAGTSGPHTQYF. CDR3 in DNA: TGCAGTGCTAGAGGAGCCGGGACTAGCGGGCCGCATACGCAGTATTTT. The V call is TRBV20-1, the J call TRBJ2-3; 12 bases line up with TRBD2. J was trimmed by 7 bases and V by 1 base; bases with no gene match: 9. Per the germline V gene, CDR1 is DFQATT and CDR2 is SNEGSKA (reference sequence). This CDR3 contains 16 residues.

V is TRBV4-3 and J is TRBJ1-5; TRBD1 might be the D (6 bases). The V gene lost 2 bases and the J gene lost 6 bases, with 11 bases spanning the gap. Germline lookup yields CDR1 LGHNA and CDR2 YSLEER. The CDR3 loop spans 14 amino acids. The CDR3 nucleotides are TGCGCCAGCAGCCAACGGGGGGGCGGTCAGCCCCAGCATTTT. This translates into CASSQRGGGQPQHF.

V gene TRBV29-1 combines with J gene TRBJ1-1; unclear D gene. The germline V gene encodes CDR1 SQVTM and CDR2 ANQGSEA. The CDR3 covers 13 residues. V shed 3 bases and J shed 1 base, with 9 bases lying between them. The CDR3 region is CSVDLSGNTEAFF. Written as DNA, the CDR3 is TGCAGCGTTGATCTATCCGGGAACACTGAAGCTTTCTTT. Using reference TRBV29-1 and TRBJ1-1 for the parts outside the CDR3, the full variable domain is SAVISQKPSRDICQRGTSLTIQCQVDSQVTMMFWYRQQPGQSLTLIATANQGSEATYESGFVIDKFPISRPNLTFSTLTVSNMSPEDSSIYLCSVDLSGNTEAFFGQGTRLTVV.

The chain joins TRBV7-2 to TRBJ1-2, with D uncertain. The germline V and J ends were trimmed by 5 bases and 3 bases, with 13 bases remaining between them. The CDR3 length is 14 residues. Germline V lookup: CDR1 SGHTA, CDR2 FQGNSA. The CDR3 reads CASSLLGNDYGYTF. CDR3 nucleotides: TGTGCCAGCAGCCTCCTAGGGAACGACTATGGCTACACCTTC.